This section outlines one TCR beta chain sequence together with its context. This sample is drawn from a study of blood T cell repertoires in COVID-19. For the study at large: The United States, Italy and Spain were the sources of the acute and convalescent COVID-19 samples.

Germline assignment: CDR1 MGHDK and CDR2 SYGVNS. The CDR3 runs to 11 residues. Trimming at V came to 5 bases and at J to 8 bases, leaving 0 bases not matched to a gene. Original methodology: By means of reference gene primer amplification, nucleated cell counts were estimated. Assay: immunoSEQ multiplex PCR; the TCRdb copy retains only in-frame clones and omits some. D and trimming were read from the DNA, whereas the V and J calls and clone size are those reported in that table. The sample includes approximately 330,000 clones, about nine tenths of them seen just once. Patients from Seattle were sampled longitudinally, starting during active infection.

The chain combines TRBV25-1 with TRBJ1-2, with 9 positions matching TRBD1. The source is a man aged 25 to 40 with COVID-19, enrolled during active disease. The specimen sequenced was peripheral blood. CDR3 protein: CASSTGGGYTF. CDR3 sequence (DNA): TGTGCCAGCAGTACAGGGGGCGGCTACACCTTC.